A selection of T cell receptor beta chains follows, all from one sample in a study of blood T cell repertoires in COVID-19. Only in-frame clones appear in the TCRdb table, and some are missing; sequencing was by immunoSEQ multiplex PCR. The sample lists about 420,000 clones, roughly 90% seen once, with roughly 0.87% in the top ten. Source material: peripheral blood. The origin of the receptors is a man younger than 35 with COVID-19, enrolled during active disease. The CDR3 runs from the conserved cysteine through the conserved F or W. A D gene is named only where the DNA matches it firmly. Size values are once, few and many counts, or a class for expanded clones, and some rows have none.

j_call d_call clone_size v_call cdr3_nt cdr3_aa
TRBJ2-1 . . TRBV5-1 TGCGCCAGCAGTAGGGGGTCCTACAATGAGCAGTTCTTC CASSRGSYNEQFF
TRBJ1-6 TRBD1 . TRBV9 TGTGCCAGCAGCGTCGGACAGGTGCTCGGTTCACCCCTCCACTTT CASSVGQVLGSPLHF
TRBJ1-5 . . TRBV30 TGTGCCTGGGGGACGGAGTTTTCGGGGCAGCCCCAGCATTTT CAWGTEFSGQPQHF
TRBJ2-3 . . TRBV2 TGTGCCAGTGGCCGGGACAATACAGATACGCAGTATTTT CASGRDNTDTQYF
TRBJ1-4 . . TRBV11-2 TGTGCCAGCAGCTTGATAGGGACTTCTATGTTTGCAACTAATGAAAAACTGTTTTTT CASSLIGTSMFATNEKLFF
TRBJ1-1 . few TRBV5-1 TGCGCCTCAAAGTTGGGGGGAGGCAACACTGAAGCTTTCTTT CASKLGGGNTEAFF
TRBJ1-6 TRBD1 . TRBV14 TGTGCCAGCAGCCAGGGGACAGTTGCTTATTCACCCCTCCACTTT CASSQGTVAYSPLHF
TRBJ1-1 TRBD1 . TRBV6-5 TGTGCCAGCAGTTATTCCAAGCCAGGGGGAGTGGCTTTCTTT CASSYSKPGGVAFF
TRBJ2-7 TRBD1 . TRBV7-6 TGTGCCAGCAGCTTCGGGGACAGGGGTATTGACGAGCAGTACTTC CASSFGDRGIDEQYF
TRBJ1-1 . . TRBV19 TGTGCCAGTAGGATCCCCGGGGGGGTGAACACTGAAGCTTTCTTT CASRIPGGVNTEAFF
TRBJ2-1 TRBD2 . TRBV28 TGTGCCTCCCACTTAGGGTCTAGCGGAAACAATGAGCAGTTCTTC CASHLGSSGNNEQFF
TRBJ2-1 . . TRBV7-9 TGTGCCAGCAAGCCGACCGCCGCAGGGTGGGTCAATGAGCAGTTCTTC CASKPTAAGWVNEQFF
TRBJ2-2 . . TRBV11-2 TGTGCCAGCAGCGGCATCCGAGGCACCGGGGAGCTGTTTTTT CASSGIRGTGELFF
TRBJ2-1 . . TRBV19 TGTGCCAGTAGTCGCAGTATCTACAATGAGCAGTTCTTC CASSRSIYNEQFF
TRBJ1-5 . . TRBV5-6 TGTGCCAGCAGCTTTTACGGGACATCACAGTCTCAGCCCCAGCATTTT CASSFYGTSQSQPQHF
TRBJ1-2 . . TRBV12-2 TGTGCAAGTCGCTTAGCCGGGGGAGGAAACTATGGCTACACCTTC CASRLAGGGNYGYTF
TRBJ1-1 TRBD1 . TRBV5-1 TGCGCCAGCAGACAACCGGGACAGAGGACTGAAGCTTTCTTT CASRQPGQRTEAFF
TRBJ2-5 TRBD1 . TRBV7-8 TGTGCCAGCAGCCCCGGACAGGGCGAGACCCAGTACTTC CASSPGQGETQYF
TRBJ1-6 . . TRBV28 TGTGCCAGCAGCCACAGCCTTGGCCATTCACCCCTCCACTTT CASSHSLGHSPLHF
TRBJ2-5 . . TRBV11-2 TGTGCCAGCAGCTTCGGGCGCAGGGAAGAGACCCAGTACTTC CASSFGRREETQYF
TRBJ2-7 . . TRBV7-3 TGTGCCAGCAGCTTCCCGGGTCCGCCCCTCGAGCAGTACTTC CASSFPGPPLEQYF
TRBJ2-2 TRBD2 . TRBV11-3 TGTGCCAGCAACAGCGGGGGGCCTAGGGGCACCGGGGAGCTGTTTTTT CASNSGGPRGTGELFF
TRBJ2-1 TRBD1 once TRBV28 TGTGCCAGCAGGCCGGGACAGGGGTACCACAATGAGCAGTTCTTC CASRPGQGYHNEQFF
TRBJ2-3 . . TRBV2 TGTGCCAGCAGTGCCCGGACTAGCACAGATACGCAGTATTTT CASSARTSTDTQYF
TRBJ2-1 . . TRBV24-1 TGTGCCACCAGTGATTTGACACCCTACAATGAGCAGTTCTTC CATSDLTPYNEQFF
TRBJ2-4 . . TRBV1 TGCACCAGCAGCCAAGATGGCGGGAGTGTAAACATTCAGTACTTC CTSSQDGGSVNIQYF
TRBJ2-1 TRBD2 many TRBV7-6 TGTGCCAGCACTCGCACTAGCGGCGAATACAATGAGCAGTTCTTC CASTRTSGEYNEQFF
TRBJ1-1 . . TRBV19 TGTGCCAGTAGTATGCGGGGGCAGGGGATACGAAACACTGAAGCTTTCTTT CASSMRGQGIRNTEAFF
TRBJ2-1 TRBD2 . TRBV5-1 TGCGCCAGCAGCCTCACGGCGGGAGTCCGCGATGAGCAGTTCTTC CASSLTAGVRDEQFF
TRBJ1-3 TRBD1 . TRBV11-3 TGTGCCAGCAGCCAAGGGGGCTACGGAAACACCATATATTTT CASSQGGYGNTIYF
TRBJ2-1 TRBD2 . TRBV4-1 TGCGCCAGCAGCCAAGATCTGGGTAGCGGGAGCTCTTGGAATGAGCAGTTCTTC CASSQDLGSGSSWNEQFF
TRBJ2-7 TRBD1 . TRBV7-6 TGTGCCAGCAGCGGTACAGGGGTCAACGAGCAGTACTTC CASSGTGVNEQYF
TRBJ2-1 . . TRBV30 TGTGCCTGGAGTAGGGGGGGCTCCTACAATGAGCAGTTCTTC CAWSRGGSYNEQFF
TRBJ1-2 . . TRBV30 TGTGCCTGGAGTGAGAGGGTTCGTGAGGACTATGGCTACACCTTC CAWSERVREDYGYTF
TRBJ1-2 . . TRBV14 TGTGCCAGCAGCCCGACGGCCGGGAACTATGGCTACACCTTC CASSPTAGNYGYTF
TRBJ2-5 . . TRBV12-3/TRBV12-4 TGTGCCAGCAACCCGGGAAACCAAGAGACCCAGTACTTC CASNPGNQETQYF
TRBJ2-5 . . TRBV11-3 TGTGCCAGCAGCTCTCCCTATACAGGGACGGCAGAGACCCAGTACTTC CASSSPYTGTAETQYF
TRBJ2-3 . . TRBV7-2 TGTGCCAGCCCTTCGTTTGGCCCCACAGATACGCAGTATTTT CASPSFGPTDTQYF
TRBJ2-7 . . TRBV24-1 TGTGCCACCAGTGCATCCGGGTACGAGCAGTACTTC CATSASGYEQYF
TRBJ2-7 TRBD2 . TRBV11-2 TGTGCCAGCAGCCCAGGCTACGGGACTAGCGGCGACGAGCAGTACTTC CASSPGYGTSGDEQYF
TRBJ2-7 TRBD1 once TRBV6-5 TGTGCCAGCGGGACAGGGTCTCACGAGCAGTACTTC CASGTGSHEQYF
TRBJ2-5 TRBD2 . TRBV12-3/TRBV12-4 TGTGCCAGCGGGAGGGATCAAGAGACCCAGTACTTC CASGRDQETQYF
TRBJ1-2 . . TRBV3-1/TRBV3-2 TGTGCCAGCAGCCAATTACAGGGATACTATGGCTACACCTTC CASSQLQGYYGYTF
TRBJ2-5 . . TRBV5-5 TGTGCCAGCACCCGAAAGGGACTCACGGAACAAGAGACCCAGTACTTC CASTRKGLTEQETQYF
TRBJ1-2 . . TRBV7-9 TGTGCCAGCAGCTTAGCTGGGGCCCTATATGGCTACACCTTC CASSLAGALYGYTF
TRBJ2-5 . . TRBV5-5 TGTGCCAGCAGCGTGAGGGTGATCGGGGAGACCCAGTACTTC CASSVRVIGETQYF
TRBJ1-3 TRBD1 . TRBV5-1 TGCGCCAGCAGCATGACCGACAGGGGGCACGGAAACACCATATATTTT CASSMTDRGHGNTIYF
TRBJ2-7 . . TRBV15 TGTGCCACCAGCAGAGGACAGCTCTACGAGCAGTACTTC CATSRGQLYEQYF